This paragraph covers one TCR beta chain sequence. J gave up 6 bases and V 4 bases, and 10 bases lay outside the gene matches. The CDR3 extends over 15 amino acids. CDR1 SGHRS and CDR2 YFSETQ come from the germline V gene. The data derive from a study of early T cells in non-severe SARS-CoV-2 infection. TCRdb re-called the 5' RACE reads with MiXCR, one entry per CDR3 protein. Here the sample spans tens of thousands of distinct CDR3 sequences, approximately 13% being singletons. The clonotype originates from an adult who was a healthcare worker with PCR-confirmed SARS-CoV-2 infection or an uninfected control (not recorded which). V usage is TRBV5-1 and J usage is TRBJ2-7; 10 bases agree with TRBD1. Sequencing used whole blood, obtained at baseline. This CDR3 is CASSPGTGAGVEQYF. CDR3 sequence (DNA): TGCGCCAGCAGCCCCGGGACAGGGGCCGGGGTCGAGCAGTACTTC.